These T cell receptor beta chains were read from a single sample in a study of T cells in Graves' hyperthyroidism and ophthalmopathy. TCRdb reanalysed the multiplex PCR reads using MiXCR and keeps one entry per CDR3 protein. The data contain hundreds of thousands of distinct CDR3 sequences, roughly 16% of them singletons. Sequencing was carried out using blood. These receptors all come from a woman aged 25 to 39 with Graves' hyperthyroidism. CDR3s include the opening cysteine and the closing phenylalanine or tryptophan. Each record gives: D gene, V gene, clone size, J gene, CDR3 DNA, CDR3 protein. A D gene is named only where the DNA matches it firmly. Only part of the rows carry a size: once, few, many, or a class if the clone is expanded.

TRBD2	TRBV9	.	TRBJ2-1	TGTGCCAGCAGCAAGGGACTAGCGCTTGACAATGAGCAGTTCTTC	CASSKGLALDNEQFF
.	TRBV7-8	many	TRBJ2-7	TGTGCCAGCAGCTTAACGGTAGGGACTCGCGCCTACGAGCAGTACTTC	CASSLTVGTRAYEQYF
.	TRBV14	few	TRBJ2-3	TGTGCCAGCAGCCTTGACACCTTCACAGATACGCAGTATTTT	CASSLDTFTDTQYF
TRBD1	TRBV13	few	TRBJ2-7	TGTGCCAGCAGCTCGTGGGGACAGGGGAGCTACGAGCAGTACTTC	CASSSWGQGSYEQYF
.	TRBV27	many	TRBJ1-1	TGTGCCAGCAGTTTATTCGCAGGGGCGATAATGATGAACACTGAAGCTTTCTTT	CASSLFAGAIMMNTEAFF
.	TRBV20-1	many	TRBJ2-5	TGCAGTGCTAGATCCAGGCCCCCGGGAGAGACCCAGTACTTC	CSARSRPPGETQYF
TRBD2	TRBV12-3/TRBV12-4	few	TRBJ2-1	TGTGCCAGCAGCGCGACCGGTAGCGGGTTGAGCTCCTACAATGAGCAGTTCTTC	CASSATGSGLSSYNEQFF
.	TRBV2	many	TRBJ1-4	TGTGCCAGCAGTGTTGGTGCGGCCGCAACTAATGAAAAACTGTTTTTT	CASSVGAAATNEKLFF
.	TRBV2	many	TRBJ1-1	TGTGCCAGCAATGGGAACACTGAAGCTTTCTTT	CASNGNTEAFF
.	TRBV7-2	many	TRBJ2-6	TGTGCCAGCAGCCACTCTGGGGCCAACGTCCTGACTTTC	CASSHSGANVLTF
TRBD1	TRBV6-2/TRBV6-3	many	TRBJ2-7	TGTGCCAGCAGTTACTCGTGGACAGGGCTCTACGAGCAGTACTTC	CASSYSWTGLYEQYF
TRBD2	TRBV20-1	.	TRBJ2-2	TGCAGTGCTGAACTAGCGGGAGTTGGGAGCCCCGGGGAGCTGTTTTTT	CSAELAGVGSPGELFF
TRBD1	TRBV29-1	once	TRBJ2-1	TGCAGCGCAACGGGACAGCGCGGCGTCTACAATGAGCAGTTCTTC	CSATGQRGVYNEQFF
TRBD2	TRBV7-2	many	TRBJ2-1	TGCGCCAGCAGCTTGGTAGCGGGCAATGAGCAGTTCTTC	CASSLVAGNEQFF
TRBD2	TRBV3-1	many	TRBJ2-7	TGTGCCAGCAGCCCAAGGACTAGCGGGAGTTTCTACGAGCAGTACTTC	CASSPRTSGSFYEQYF
TRBD1	TRBV28	many	TRBJ2-5	TGTGCCAGCAGTGGAGGACAGGGGGAGACCCAGTACTTC	CASSGGQGETQYF
TRBD2	TRBV5-1	.	TRBJ2-1	TGCGCCAGCAGCCCGACAGCGGGAAAAGCCCACAATGAGCAGTTCTTC	CASSPTAGKAHNEQFF
.	TRBV11-2	many	TRBJ2-5	TGTGCCAGCAGCCCGGCGGGTGGGACCCAGTACTTC	CASSPAGGTQYF
.	TRBV28	many	TRBJ2-7	TGTGCCAGCAGTTTATCGCTCGGAACCTACGAGCAGTACTTC	CASSLSLGTYEQYF
.	TRBV19	.	TRBJ2-7	TGTGCCAGTAGTGTCTTGGGGACTCGAAATTACGAGCAGTACTTC	CASSVLGTRNYEQYF
TRBD2	TRBV6-1	few	TRBJ2-7	TGTGCCAGCAGTAAGGGACTAGCGGGAGGGCTTGGACACGAGCAGTACTTC	CASSKGLAGGLGHEQYF
.	TRBV20-1	.	TRBJ2-7	TGCAGTGCTCACGGTAGGAGACCCTACGAGCAGTACTTC	CSAHGRRPYEQYF